Described below is a single T cell receptor beta chain sequence and its context. No antigen is known for it. This specimen comes from a study of cytomegalovirus exposure and HLA in healthy donors. Looking at the study overall: In an early release, HLA-typed donors contributed 75 million to 85 million unique TCR sequences. Study-wide results and limits: An assumption of roughly uniform sequencing depth across donors underlay the presence/absence analyses. According to the study, around 160 TCR beta chains were cytomegalovirus-associated. TCR beta V- and J-gene trimming was later associated with a missense DCLRE1C variant.

Trimming took 1 base from V and 7 from J, leaving 16 bases between them. Germline values: CDR1 MGHRA, CDR2 YSYEKL. This CDR3 is built from 15 residues. With 60 Vbeta and 13 Jbeta primers, the PCR was carried out. The method was immunoSEQ multiplex PCR; TCRdb's version includes in-frame clones alone and lacks a portion of them. The sample has more than 95,000 clones, and its top ten clones hold 2% to 2.5%. The sequenced material came from PBMCs. The rearrangement links TRBV4-1 to TRBJ2-5, with a weak D call TRBD1 (5 bases). This receptor was identified in a man between 35 and 55 years old in good health and CMV-seronegative. CDR3 bases: TGCGCCAGCAGCCAAGCCACAGGCCCCGTTGGGACCCAGTACTTC. It codes for CASSQATGPVGTQYF.